The rows below give T cell receptor beta chains drawn from one sample of a study of early T cells in non-severe SARS-CoV-2 infection. One entry per CDR3 protein, called by TCRdb with MiXCR from the 5' RACE reads. The top ten clones hold 6.5% to 9% of a sample with tens of thousands of distinct CDR3 sequences, around an eighth of them seen once. The sequenced sample was whole blood. The receptors here all came from an adult who was a healthcare worker with PCR-confirmed SARS-CoV-2 infection or an uninfected control (not recorded which). CDR3s include the opening cysteine and the closing phenylalanine or tryptophan. Expanded clones are given a class, and other clones once, few, many or no size at all.

TRBJ2-3 TRBV6-6 . CASSFPSGADTQYF
TRBJ2-3 TRBV7-2 . CASNLPRSAADTQYF
TRBJ1-1 TRBV12-3/TRBV12-4 . CASSWDREVNTEAFF
TRBJ2-3 TRBV19 . CASNIRGTDTQYF
TRBJ2-7 TRBV27 few CASRTGTGAWYEQYF
TRBJ2-7 TRBV11-2 few CASSLLSVSYEQYF
TRBJ2-1 TRBV3-1 few CASSQARGPSNEQFF
TRBJ2-5 TRBV10-2 many CASSDDRNLGETQYF
TRBJ2-3 TRBV5-5 few CASSPRGLDSNTDTQYF
TRBJ2-5 TRBV11-2 many CASSSGLAGGPVETQYF
TRBJ2-5 TRBV18 few CASSVDRGRVETQYF
TRBJ1-1 TRBV15 . CATGDVLNTEAFF
TRBJ1-1 TRBV7-9 . CASSPPFRANTEAFF
TRBJ1-2 TRBV11-2 . CASSLAAGGSIYGYTF
TRBJ2-3 TRBV20-1 many CSARKAGITDTQYF
TRBJ2-3 TRBV5-1 . CASSFVGRGPTDTQYF
TRBJ2-1 TRBV29-1 . CSAGVSNEQFF
TRBJ2-1 TRBV12-5 few CASGLYRGDEQFF
TRBJ2-4 TRBV30 . CAWRDLQADIQYF
TRBJ2-7 TRBV13 . CASSFTTKGEVYEQYF
TRBJ2-7 TRBV5-1 few CASSARQGARYEQYF
TRBJ2-7 TRBV7-6 many CAVGSEAYEQYF
TRBJ1-1 TRBV7-6 . CASSLNGMNTEAFF
TRBJ2-7 TRBV20-1 few CSARDRTLRASEQYF
TRBJ2-1 TRBV20-1 few CSADSYNEQFF
TRBJ2-7 TRBV25-1 few CASEGRLGYEQYF
TRBJ2-1 TRBV25-1 . CASSLPGEQFF
TRBJ2-1 TRBV7-2 few CASSLVYEQFF
TRBJ2-1 TRBV7-9 . CASGSQGTSYNEQFF
TRBJ2-1 TRBV7-9 once CASSGRGESYNEQFF
TRBJ2-7 TRBV12-3/TRBV12-4 few CASSFKAGVYSYEQYF
TRBJ1-6 TRBV28 few CASRTTVTGYNSPLHF
TRBJ2-7 TRBV28 few CASSLGTLLGGPDSPYEQYF
TRBJ2-3 TRBV6-5 . CASSPLTGTTSTDTQYF
TRBJ1-5 TRBV15 . CATSRDGHRAQPQHF
TRBJ2-1 TRBV20-1 few CSATSGRYEQFF
TRBJ1-1 TRBV4-1 few CASSQDDGQGPIMNTEAFF
TRBJ2-2 TRBV10-2 few CATSLEYTGELFF
TRBJ1-5 TRBV20-1 few CSARGTSNQPQHF
TRBJ1-1 TRBV12-3/TRBV12-4 many CASSRRGTEAFF
TRBJ2-7 TRBV6-6 many CACSPPRTYEQYF
TRBJ2-3 TRBV11-2 few CASSLEGQSTDTQYF